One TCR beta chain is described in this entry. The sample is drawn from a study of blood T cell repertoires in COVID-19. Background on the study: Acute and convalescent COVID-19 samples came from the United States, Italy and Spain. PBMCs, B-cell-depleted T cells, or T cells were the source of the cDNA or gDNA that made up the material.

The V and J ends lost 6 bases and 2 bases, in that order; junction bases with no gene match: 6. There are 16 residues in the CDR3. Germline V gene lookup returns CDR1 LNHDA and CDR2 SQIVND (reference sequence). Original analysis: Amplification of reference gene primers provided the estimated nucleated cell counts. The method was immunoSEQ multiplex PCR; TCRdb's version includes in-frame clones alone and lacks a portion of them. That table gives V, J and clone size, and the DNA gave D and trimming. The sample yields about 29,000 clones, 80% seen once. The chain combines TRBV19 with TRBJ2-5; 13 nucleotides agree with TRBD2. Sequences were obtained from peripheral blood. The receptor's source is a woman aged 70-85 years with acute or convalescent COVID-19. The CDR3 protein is CASSVRTSGGQETQYF. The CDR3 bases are TGTGCCAGTAGCGTCCGGACTAGCGGGGGACAAGAGACCCAGTACTTC. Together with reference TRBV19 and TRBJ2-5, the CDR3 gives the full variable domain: DGGITQSPKYLFRKEGQNVTLSCEQNLNHDAMYWYRQDPGQGLRLIYYSQIVNDFQKGDIAEGYSVSREKKESFPLTVTSAQKNPTAFYLCASSVRTSGGQETQYFGPGTRLLVL.